This TCR beta chain emerged from a study of blood T cell repertoires in COVID-19. This table comes from immunoSEQ multiplex PCR, and its TCRdb copy is limited to in-frame clones, with some not included. The sample lists around 190,000 clones; more than 85% were seen once. Looked up from germline, CDR1 is SGHAT and CDR2 is FQNNGV. V was pared by 2 bases and J by 8 bases, with 8 bases of the junction left unmatched. This CDR3 region has 15 residues. The clonotype originates from a middle-aged woman in a cohort exposed to, infected with or recovered from COVID-19 (not recorded which). The chain couples TRBV11-2 to TRBJ2-1, with 8 bases identical to TRBD2. The sequenced sample was PBMCs or T cells enriched from blood (not recorded which). The CDR3 region is CASSLRAGELDEQFF. CDR3 DNA sequence: TGTGCCAGCAGCTTACGAGCGGGAGAACTCGATGAGCAGTTCTTC. Based on the CDR3 plus reference TRBV11-2 and TRBJ2-1, the full variable domain is EAGVAQSPRYKIIEKRQSVAFWCNPISGHATLYWYQQILGQGPKLLIQFQNNGVVDDSQLPKDRFSAERLKGVDSTLKIQPAKLEDSAVYLCASSLRAGELDEQFFGPGTRLTVL.